The present entry profiles one T cell receptor (beta chain) with its context. These data come from a study of T-cell memory formation after mild COVID-19. As for the study in general: TCR clusters showed largely donor specificity.

The authors produced TCR alpha and TCR beta cDNA libraries with sample barcodes and UMIs by 5'RACE using constant-segment primers. A single record per CDR3 protein comes from TCRdb applying MiXCR to the 5' RACE reads. The sample shows about 350,000 distinct CDR3 sequences, roughly an eighth of them seen only once. The CDR3 spans 14 residues. The germline V gene has CDR1 KGHSH and CDR2 LQKENI. With 4 bases removed from V and 0 bases from J, the gap between germline ends came to 7 bases. Sequencing was done on a sample of PBMCs or a T cell subset sorted from them (not recorded which). V gene TRBV18 combines with J gene TRBJ2-4; D not resolved. The sequence was collected from a man younger than 35 who had mild COVID-19 (a few samples of this study predate the infection). Cell type and time point are not known. The CDR3 DNA reads TGTGCCAGCTCACGGGTAGGAGCCAAAAACATTCAGTACTTC. Amino acid sequence: CASSRVGAKNIQYF.